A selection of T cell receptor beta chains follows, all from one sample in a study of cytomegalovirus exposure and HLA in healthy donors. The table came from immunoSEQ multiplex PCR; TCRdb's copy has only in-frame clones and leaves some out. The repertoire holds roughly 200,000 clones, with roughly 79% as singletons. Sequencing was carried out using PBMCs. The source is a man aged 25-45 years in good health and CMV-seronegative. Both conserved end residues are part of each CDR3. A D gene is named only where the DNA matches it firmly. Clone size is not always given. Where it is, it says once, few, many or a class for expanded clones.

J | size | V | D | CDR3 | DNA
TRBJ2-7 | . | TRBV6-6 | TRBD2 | CASGAAGGPFYEQYF | TGTGCCAGCGGGGCGGCGGGAGGGCCTTTCTACGAGCAGTACTTC
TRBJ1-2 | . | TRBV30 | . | CAWSLTGGSGGYTF | TGTGCCTGGAGTTTAACAGGTGGTTCGGGCGGCTACACCTTC
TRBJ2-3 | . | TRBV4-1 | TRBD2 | CASSQGLASTDTQYF | TGCGCCAGCAGTCAAGGACTAGCTAGCACAGATACGCAGTATTTT
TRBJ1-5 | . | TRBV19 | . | CASTYGGQPQHF | TGTGCCAGTACCTATGGAGGTCAGCCCCAGCATTTT
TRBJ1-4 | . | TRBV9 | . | CASSHGQGIATNEKLFF | TGTGCCAGCAGCCATGGACAAGGCATTGCAACTAATGAAAAACTGTTTTTT
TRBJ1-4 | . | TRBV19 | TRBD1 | CASSLRGPDEKLFF | TGTGCCAGTAGTCTCAGGGGGCCGGATGAAAAACTGTTTTTT
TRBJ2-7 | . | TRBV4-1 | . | CASSLRLDSEQYF | TGCGCCAGCAGCCTCCGTCTAGACTCCGAGCAGTACTTC
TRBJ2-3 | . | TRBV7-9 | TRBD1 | CASSLTGADTQYF | TGTGCCAGCAGTCTAACAGGGGCAGATACGCAGTATTTT
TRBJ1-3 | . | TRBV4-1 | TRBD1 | CASSPRDRMASGNTIYF | TGCGCCAGCAGCCCGAGGGACAGGATGGCCTCTGGAAACACCATATATTTT
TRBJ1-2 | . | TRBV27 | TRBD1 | CASSPRTGYGYTF | TGTGCCAGCAGTCCTAGGACAGGCTATGGCTACACCTTC
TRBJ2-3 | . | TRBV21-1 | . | CASDRDRGSDTQYF | TGTGCCAGCGACCGGGACAGGGGGTCAGATACGCAGTATTTT
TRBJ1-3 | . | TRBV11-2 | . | CASSLLGLGNTIYF | TGTGCCAGCAGCTTACTTGGGCTTGGAAACACCATATATTTT
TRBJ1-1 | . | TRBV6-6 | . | CASSYGSATEAFF | TGTGCCAGCAGTTACGGCTCCGCCACTGAAGCTTTCTTT
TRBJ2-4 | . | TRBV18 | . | CASSPPSASKNIQYF | TGTGCCAGCTCACCACCCTCCGCGTCCAAAAACATTCAGTACTTC
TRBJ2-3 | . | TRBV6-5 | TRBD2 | CASSYVPGGRDTQYF | TGTGCCAGCAGTTATGTCCCGGGAGGTCGGGATACGCAGTATTTT
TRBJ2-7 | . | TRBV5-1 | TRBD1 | CASRLQGALAYEQYF | TGCGCCAGCAGACTTCAGGGGGCGCTTGCCTACGAGCAGTACTTC
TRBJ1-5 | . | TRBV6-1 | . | CASSDSTGNQPQHF | TGTGCCAGCAGTGACTCGACGGGGAATCAGCCCCAGCATTTT
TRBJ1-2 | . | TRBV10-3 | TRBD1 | CAISAAGGELGYTF | TGTGCCATCAGTGCGGCAGGGGGCGAACTCGGCTACACCTTC
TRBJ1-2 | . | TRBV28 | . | CASSLPDSNYGYTF | TGTGCCAGCAGTTTACCCGACAGTAACTATGGCTACACCTTC
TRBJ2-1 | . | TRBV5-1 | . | CASSLGVASNEQFF | TGCGCCAGCAGCTTGGGTGTGGCTTCCAATGAGCAGTTCTTC
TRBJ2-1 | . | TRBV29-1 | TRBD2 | CSVEDPLAGAYAQFF | TGCAGCGTTGAAGATCCCCTAGCGGGAGCATACGCGCAGTTCTTC
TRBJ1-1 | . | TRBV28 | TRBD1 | CASSSPGTVNTEAFF | TGTGCCAGCAGTTCCCCGGGGACAGTGAACACTGAAGCTTTCTTT
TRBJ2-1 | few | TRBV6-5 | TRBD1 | CASSIRTGVANEQFF | TGTGCCAGCAGCATCAGGACAGGGGTGGCCAATGAGCAGTTCTTC
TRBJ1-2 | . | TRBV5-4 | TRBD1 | CASSPGQGDYGYTF | TGTGCCAGCAGCCCCGGACAGGGGGACTATGGCTACACCTTC
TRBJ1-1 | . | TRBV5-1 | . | CASSFTDRNTEAFF | TGCGCCAGCAGCTTTACAGACAGGAACACTGAAGCTTTCTTT
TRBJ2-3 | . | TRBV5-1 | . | CASSDGGTDTQYF | TGCGCCAGCAGCGACGGAGGCACAGATACGCAGTATTTT
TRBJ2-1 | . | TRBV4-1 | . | CASSQDPGGYNEQFF | TGCGCCAGCAGCCAAGATCCTGGCGGCTACAATGAGCAGTTCTTC
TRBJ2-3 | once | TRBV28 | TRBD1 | CASSLADRDLDTQYF | TGTGCCAGCAGTTTGGCGGACAGGGATTTAGATACGCAGTATTTT
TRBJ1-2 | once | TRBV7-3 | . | CASSSYYFDNYGYTF | TGTGCCAGCAGCTCCTACTACTTCGATAACTATGGCTACACCTTC
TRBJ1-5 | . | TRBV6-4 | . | CAGKMDSDLNQPQHF | TGTGCCGGAAAGATGGACAGCGACCTCAATCAGCCCCAGCATTTT
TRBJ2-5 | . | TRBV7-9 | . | CASSFPGSPGETQYF | TGTGCCAGCAGCTTCCCCGGGTCCCCTGGGGAGACCCAGTACTTC
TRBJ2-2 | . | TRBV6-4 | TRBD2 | CASREGVAGGRTGELFF | TGTGCCAGCAGAGAAGGGGTAGCGGGAGGACGGACCGGGGAGCTGTTTTTT
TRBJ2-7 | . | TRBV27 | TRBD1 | CASSPDRGTYEQYF | TGTGCCAGCAGTCCGGACAGGGGTACCTACGAGCAGTACTTC
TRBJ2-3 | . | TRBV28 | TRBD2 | CASSPGLRGDTDTQYF | TGTGCCAGCAGTCCAGGACTACGGGGGGACACAGATACGCAGTATTTT
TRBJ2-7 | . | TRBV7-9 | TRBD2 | CASSLAGLNYEQYF | TGTGCCAGCAGCTTAGCGGGACTAAACTACGAGCAGTACTTC
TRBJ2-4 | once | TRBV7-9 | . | CASSRQKNLAKNIQYF | TGTGCCAGCAGCCGACAGAAAAACTTAGCCAAAAACATTCAGTACTTC
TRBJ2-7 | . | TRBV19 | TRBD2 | CASSAGLADYEQYF | TGTGCCAGTAGTGCGGGACTAGCGGACTACGAGCAGTACTTC
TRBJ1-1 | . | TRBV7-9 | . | CASSSRMGGNTEAFF | TGTGCCAGCAGCTCCCGAATGGGGGGGAACACTGAAGCTTTCTTT
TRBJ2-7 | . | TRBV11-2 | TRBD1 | CASSLAADRAPSYEQYF | TGTGCCAGCAGCTTAGCGGCCGACAGGGCGCCGTCCTACGAGCAGTACTTC
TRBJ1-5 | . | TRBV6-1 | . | CAGSRDNQPQHF | TGTGCCGGGTCCCGGGACAATCAGCCCCAGCATTTT